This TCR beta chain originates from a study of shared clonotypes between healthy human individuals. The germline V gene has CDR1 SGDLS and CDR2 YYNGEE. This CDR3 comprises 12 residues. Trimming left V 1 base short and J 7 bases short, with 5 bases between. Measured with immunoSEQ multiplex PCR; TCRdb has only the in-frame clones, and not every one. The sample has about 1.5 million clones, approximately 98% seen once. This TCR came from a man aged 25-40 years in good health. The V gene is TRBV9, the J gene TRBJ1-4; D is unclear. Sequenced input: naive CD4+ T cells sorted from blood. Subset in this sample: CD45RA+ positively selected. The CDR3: CASSVLGEKLFF. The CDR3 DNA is TGTGCCAGCAGCGTACTTGGTGAAAAACTGTTTTTT.